A single sample is the source of the 14 T cell receptor beta chains below, sequenced in a study of shared clonotypes between healthy human individuals. Only in-frame clones appear in the TCRdb table, and some are missing; sequencing was by immunoSEQ multiplex PCR. Of 1,400,000 or so clones in the sample, about 98.5% were seen once. Sequenced: naive CD4+ T cells sorted from blood. The subset: CD45RA+ positively selected. These receptors originate from a man aged 25-45 years in good health.

The chain joins TRBV19 to TRBJ1-2, with 7 bases that match TRBD1. The CDR3 runs 14 residues. Germline-derived CDR1 and CDR2 are LNHDA and SQIVND (reference sequence). V was clipped by 4 bases and J by 4 bases; unmatched bases: 6. CDR3 DNA sequence: TGTGCCAGTAGTACAGCCGGGACAGCCTATGGCTACACCTTC. Its protein product is CASSTAGTAYGYTF.

This clone was detected only once. J is TRBJ2-7 and V is TRBV18, with TRBD1 matching 7 bases. This CDR3 spans 14 amino acids. Germline V gene lookup returns CDR1 KGHSH and CDR2 LQKENI. The ends lost 5 bases at V and 2 bases at J; junction bases unmatched: 6. In nucleotides, the CDR3 is TGTGCCAGCTCAGTTTCCGGGACAGCCTACGAGCAGTACTTC. This translates into CASSVSGTAYEQYF.

In DNA form, the CDR3 reads TGTGCCAGCAGTGAAGTCAGACACACCGGGGAGCTGTTTTTT. It encodes CASSEVRHTGELFF. V usage is TRBV2 and J usage is TRBJ2-2; no clear D gene. The CDR3 runs to 14 residues. The germline V gene encodes CDR1 SNHLY and CDR2 FYNNEI. V lost 1 base and J lost 3, with 6 bases in between.

The chain joins TRBV6-5 to TRBJ1-1; 9 bases match TRBD1. J lost 9 bases, V lost 6 bases, and 8 bases had no gene match. Germline V gene sequence: CDR1 MNHEY, CDR2 SVGAGI. This CDR3 has 13 amino acids. The CDR3 loop is CASSLGQGRQAFF. CDR3 sequence (DNA): TGTGCCAGCAGCCTCGGACAGGGGCGGCAAGCTTTCTTT.

The chain joins TRBV28 to TRBJ2-7; TRBD2 might be the D (6 bases). CDR3 length: 15 amino acids. Trimming took off 5 bases at V and 0 bases at J, with 14 bases between the two ends. CDR1 and CDR2 (germline): MDHEN, SYDVKM. This chain's CDR3 is CASSRFGGASYEQYF. Written as DNA, the CDR3 is TGTGCCAGCAGTCGATTCGGGGGAGCCTCCTACGAGCAGTACTTC.

The rearrangement uses TRBV6-5 and TRBJ1-2, with TRBD1 as a possible D gene (5 bases). The V gene's germline CDR1 is MNHEY and CDR2 SVGAGI. V was shortened by 6 bases and J by 8 bases, with 22 bases between the two germline ends. CDR3 length: 15 amino acids. In DNA, the CDR3 is TGTGCCAGCAGCCGCACGATGACAGCCTTTGGAGGCTACACCTTC. Amino acid sequence: CASSRTMTAFGGYTF.

The rearrangement joins TRBV23-1 to TRBJ1-5; the D is unclear. TRBV23-1 is recorded as an ORF, its role being uncertain. The CDR3 runs to 12 residues. V shed 8 bases and J shed 0 bases, with 5 bases lying between them. The CDR3, as DNA: TGCGCCAGCCCGTATAGCAATCAGCCCCAGCATTTT. Amino acid sequence: CASPYSNQPQHF.

This chain joins TRBV19 and TRBJ2-7; TRBD2 matches at 7 bases. Germline assignment: CDR1 LNHDA and CDR2 SQIVND (reference sequence). The CDR3 extends over 15 amino acids. V lost 5 bases, J lost 3 bases, and 10 bases stayed unmatched. For the CDR3, the DNA is TGTGCCAGTAGTTCCACCTCCGGGAGGATCTACGAGCAGTACTTC. Its protein product is CASSSTSGRIYEQYF.

The V gene is TRBV5-1, the J gene TRBJ1-4, with 9 bases matching TRBD1. CDR1 SGHRS and CDR2 YFSETQ come from the germline V gene. Trimming at V came to 4 bases and at J to 8 bases, leaving 6 bases not matched to a gene. CDR3 length: 14 amino acids. The CDR3 DNA reads as TGCGCCAGCAGCCTGACCGGACAGGGGGAAAAACTGTTTTTT. Translated, it gives CASSLTGQGEKLFF.

The gene calls are TRBV5-1 and TRBJ2-1, with 7 bases identical to TRBD2. V shed 4 bases, J shed 0 bases, and the junction held 7 bases outside the gene matches. The CDR3 length is 16 residues. Germline loops: CDR1 SGHRS, CDR2 YFSETQ. CDR3 amino acids: CASSQLASSSYNEQFF. Here the CDR3 DNA reads TGCGCCAGCAGCCAACTAGCGTCCAGCTCCTACAATGAGCAGTTCTTC.

A single count supports this clone. CDR3 nucleotide sequence: TGTGCCAGCAGTGCGCGGGATCTTAACTATGGCTACACCTTC. Translating gives CASSARDLNYGYTF. This sequence joins TRBV2 and TRBJ1-2; no definite D call. V lost 4 bases and J 1 base, leaving 10 bases between the germline ends. The CDR3 runs to 14 residues. Germline assignment: CDR1 SNHLY and CDR2 FYNNEI.

CDR3 sequence (DNA): TGTGCCAGCAGCTTAAAGATCTTGGGGACCGGGGAGCTGTTTTTT. Amino acids: CASSLKILGTGELFF. V usage is TRBV11-2 and J usage is TRBJ2-2; no firm D call. V lost 2 bases and J 5 bases, leaving 12 bases between the germline ends. The CDR3 runs to 15 residues. The germline CDR1 and CDR2 sequences are SGHAT and FQNNGV.

The chain carries TRBV5-1 and TRBJ2-3, with TRBD2 matching 14 bases. Per germline, CDR1 SGHRS and CDR2 YFSETQ. Trimming removed 1 base from V and 4 bases from J; junction bases left unmatched: 2. This CDR3 comprises 16 residues. This chain's CDR3 is CASSLPGLAGADTQYF. The CDR3 coding sequence is TGCGCCAGCAGCTTGCCGGGACTAGCGGGAGCAGATACGCAGTATTTT.

This sequence joins TRBV5-4 and TRBJ2-7; no reliable D call. Germline CDR1 and CDR2: SGHNT and YYREEE (reference sequence). V was shortened by 2 bases and J by 6 bases, with 18 bases between the two germline ends. The CDR3 runs 15 residues. The CDR3 sequence is CASSLDSGEYREQYF. The CDR3 DNA follows: TGTGCCAGCAGCTTAGATTCTGGGGAATATCGCGAGCAGTACTTC.